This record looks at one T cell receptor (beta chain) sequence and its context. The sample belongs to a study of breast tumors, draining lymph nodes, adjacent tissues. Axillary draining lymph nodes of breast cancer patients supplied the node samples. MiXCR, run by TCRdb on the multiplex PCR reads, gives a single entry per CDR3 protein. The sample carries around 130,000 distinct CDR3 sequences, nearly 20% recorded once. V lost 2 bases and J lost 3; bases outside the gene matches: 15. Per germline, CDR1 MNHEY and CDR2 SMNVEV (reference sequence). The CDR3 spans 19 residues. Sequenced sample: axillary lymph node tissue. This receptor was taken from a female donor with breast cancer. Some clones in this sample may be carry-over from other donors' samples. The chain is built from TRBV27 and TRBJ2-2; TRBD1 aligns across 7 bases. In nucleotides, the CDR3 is TGTGCCAGCAGTTTAAGGATGGGACAGCAGTGGGTATACACCGGGGAGCTGTTTTTT. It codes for CASSLRMGQQWVYTGELFF.